Shown below are 24 T cell receptor beta chains from a single sample sequenced in a study of blood T cell repertoires in COVID-19. Using immunoSEQ multiplex PCR, the repertoire was profiled, and TCRdb retains in-frame clones only, with some absent. There are some 100,000 clones in the sample; less than 90% occur only once, and around a sixth lies in the top ten. The source material was peripheral blood. The source is a woman in her sixties with acute or convalescent COVID-19.

The chain employs TRBV30 and TRBJ1-1; D ambiguous. Germline-derived CDR1 and CDR2 are GTSNPN and SVGIG (reference sequence). The V end was cut by 3 bases, the J end by 6 bases, with 8 bases between. The CDR3 consists of 11 residues. The CDR3 sequence is CAWRWAAEAFF. The CDR3 coding sequence is TGTGCCTGGAGATGGGCCGCTGAAGCTTTCTTT. The full variable domain, in which reference TRBV30 and TRBJ1-1 provide the parts outside the CDR3, is SQTIHQWPATLVQPVGSPLSLECTVEGTSNPNLYWYRQAAGRGLQLLFYSVGIGQISSEVPQNLSASRPQDRQFILSSKKLLLSDSGFYLCAWRWAAEAFFGQGTRLTVV.

The chain combines TRBV7-2 with TRBJ2-7; D perhaps matches TRBD2 (7 bases). Trimming took 3 bases from V and 6 from J, leaving 15 bases between them. Looked up from germline, CDR1 is SGHTA and CDR2 is FQGNSA. The CDR3 spans 14 residues. In DNA form, the CDR3 reads TGTGCCAGCAGCTTGGGGGCGGGAGTTACCGAGCAGTACTTC. The encoded protein is CASSLGAGVTEQYF.

V gene TRBV12-3 or TRBV12-4 combines with J gene TRBJ1-6; TRBD1 is a possible D gene (5 bases). The V gene lost 5 bases and the J gene lost 6 bases, with 8 bases spanning the gap. The CDR3 length is 13 residues. The CDR3 region has the DNA TGTGCCAGCAGTAGTCAGGGTAATTCACCCCTCCACTTT. It translates to CASSSQGNSPLHF.

This clone was observed a handful of times. The CDR3: CASSLRGTYNEQFF. The CDR3 DNA sequence: TGTGCCAGCAGTTTAAGGGGTACCTACAATGAGCAGTTCTTC. The chain carries TRBV27 and TRBJ2-1; D possibly corresponds to TRBD1 (5 bases). The CDR3 is 14 amino acids. Per germline, CDR1 MNHEY and CDR2 SMNVEV (reference sequence). Trimming stripped 2 bases from V and 2 bases from J, with 7 bases between.

This chain uses TRBV12-3 or TRBV12-4 with TRBJ2-7; D might be TRBD1 (6 bases). The V end was cut by 4 bases, the J end by 3 bases, with 10 bases between. The CDR3 is 13 amino acids. The CDR3 reads CASSSTGIYEQYF. The CDR3 region has the DNA TGTGCCAGCAGTTCCACAGGGATCTACGAGCAGTACTTC.

The CDR3 coding sequence is TGTGCCAGCAGTTACCCGACAGCGAACACTGAAGCTTTCTTT. This codes for CASSYPTANTEAFF. J is TRBJ1-1 and V is TRBV6-2 or TRBV6-3; maybe TRBD1 (5 bases). The V gene lost 2 bases and the J gene lost 1 base, with 8 bases spanning the gap. The CDR3 consists of 14 residues. Germline V gene sequence: CDR1 MNHEY, CDR2 SVGEGT.

V and J are TRBV6-5 and TRBJ2-7, with TRBD1 matching over 9 bases. Losses at the gene ends were 6 bases for V and 4 bases for J; bases not matched to a gene: 7. The CDR3 spans 14 residues. Germline V lookup: CDR1 MNHEY, CDR2 SVGAGI. The CDR3 reads CASSRTGALYEQYF. The CDR3 region has the DNA TGTGCCAGCAGCCGGACAGGGGCCCTTTACGAGCAGTACTTC.

V gene TRBV19 combines with J gene TRBJ2-5; the match to TRBD1 covers 7 bases. Germline CDR1 and CDR2: LNHDA and SQIVND (reference sequence). Trimming at V came to 4 bases and at J to 0 bases, leaving 2 bases not matched to a gene. CDR3 length: 14 amino acids. The CDR3 DNA reads TGTGCCAGTAGTAGAGACAGGGACCAAGAGACCCAGTACTTC. It specifies CASSRDRDQETQYF.

The gene calls are TRBV10-3 and TRBJ1-1, with 7 bases lining up with TRBD1. CDR1 is ENHRY, CDR2 SYGVKD, per germline. V gave up 7 bases and J gave up 1 base; unmatched junction bases: 3. This CDR3 has 13 residues. The CDR3 region is CAIKGATNTEAFF. CDR3 DNA: TGTGCCATCAAGGGGGCCACGAACACTGAAGCTTTCTTT.

The rearrangement links TRBV3-1 (or the pseudogene TRBV3-2) to TRBJ2-3; D may be TRBD2 (6 bases). Germline V gives CDR1 LGHDT, CDR2 YNNKEL (reference sequence). V lost 3 bases to trimming and J lost 4 bases, with 8 bases between them. The CDR3 is 13 amino acids. The DNA of the CDR3 is TGTGCCAGCAGCCAGGCGGGGTCAGATACGCAGTATTTT. It codes for CASSQAGSDTQYF.

The V and J genes are TRBV5-1 and TRBJ1-5, with D possibly matching TRBD1 (6 bases). The germline V gene has CDR1 SGHRS and CDR2 YFSETQ. This CDR3 contains 14 residues. V lost 4 bases to trimming and J lost 7 bases, with 15 bases between them. CDR3 in amino acids: CASSPQGVGQPQHF. The CDR3 region has the DNA TGCGCCAGCAGCCCACAGGGCGTGGGGCAGCCCCAGCATTTT.

V gene TRBV9 combines with J gene TRBJ2-5, with 7 bases identical to TRBD2. The CDR3 consists of 16 residues. V lost 0 bases and J lost 0; bases outside the gene matches: 5. The germline CDR1 and CDR2 sequences are SGDLS and YYNGEE. DNA for the CDR3: TGTGCCAGCAGCGTAGACCTCCTAGCGGACCAAGAGACCCAGTACTTC. It yields the protein CASSVDLLADQETQYF.

V usage is TRBV29-1 and J usage is TRBJ1-3; D unresolved. Trimming left V 6 bases short and J 2 bases short, with 5 bases between. CDR3 length: 11 residues. Germline V CDR1 and CDR2: SQVTM, ANQGSEA. The CDR3 coding sequence is TGCAGCGTCTTAGCTGGAAACACCATATATTTT. Translated, it gives CSVLAGNTIYF. The whole variable domain, filled in from reference TRBV29-1 and TRBJ1-3, reads SAVISQKPSRDICQRGTSLTIQCQVDSQVTMMFWYRQQPGQSLTLIATANQGSEATYESGFVIDKFPISRPNLTFSTLTVSNMSPEDSSIYLCSVLAGNTIYFGEGSWLTVV.

The J gene is TRBJ2-7, the V gene TRBV5-4, with 9 bases fitting TRBD2. The V and J ends lost 3 bases and 2 bases, in that order; junction bases with no gene match: 9. CDR3 length: 16 residues. Germline V gives CDR1 SGHNT, CDR2 YYREEE (reference sequence). In DNA form, the CDR3 reads TGTGCCAGCAGCTCGGCGGGGGGGGGCGTAACCTACGAGCAGTACTTC. This translates into CASSSAGGGVTYEQYF.

V and J are TRBV2 and TRBJ1-1; TRBD1 matches at 10 bases. V lost 4 bases, J lost 1 base, and 3 bases stayed unmatched. The CDR3 spans 15 residues. CDR1 and CDR2 from the germline V gene are SNHLY and FYNNEI. In nucleotides, the CDR3 is TGTGCCAGCAGTGTGTGGGACAGGGGGAACACTGAAGCTTTCTTT. This encodes CASSVWDRGNTEAFF.

This clone was detected once. This rearrangement joins TRBV3-1 (or the pseudogene TRBV3-2) to TRBJ2-3, with TRBD2 as a possible D gene (5 bases). This CDR3 has 15 residues. Germline lookup yields CDR1 LGHDT and CDR2 YNNKEL (reference sequence). Trimming cost V 4 bases and J 1 base, with 12 bases left between them. The CDR3 here is CASSPTRGGTDTQYF. CDR3 sequence (DNA): TGTGCCAGCAGCCCAACCCGGGGAGGCACAGATACGCAGTATTTT.

The table lists this clone with a count of one. The V gene is TRBV18, the J gene TRBJ1-5, with TRBD1 as a possible D gene (5 bases). Trimming shortened V by 3 bases and J by 6 bases, and 15 bases separated the two germline ends. The CDR3 extends over 15 amino acids. Germline V CDR1 and CDR2: KGHSH, LQKENI. The CDR3 bases are TGTGCCAGCTCACCGCAGGGATCATCGGGTCAGCCCCAGCATTTT. Protein: CASSPQGSSGQPQHF.

The J gene is TRBJ1-1, the V gene TRBV3-1 (or the pseudogene TRBV3-2); D is ambiguous. V lost 0 bases to trimming and J lost 2 bases, with 10 bases between them. The CDR3 runs to 15 residues. In germline, CDR1 is LGHDT, CDR2 YNNKEL (reference sequence). The chain's CDR3 is CASSQETWRNTEAFF. DNA of the CDR3: TGTGCCAGCAGCCAAGAAACTTGGAGAAACACTGAAGCTTTCTTT.

This clone counts as large. CDR3 amino acids: CASSYRPGLAYEQYF. CDR3 nucleotide sequence: TGTGCCAGCAGTTACCGGCCCGGACTGGCCTACGAGCAGTACTTC. The chain has TRBV6-2 or TRBV6-3 and TRBJ2-7; D might be TRBD2 (5 bases). There are 15 residues in the CDR3. The germline V gene has CDR1 MNHEY and CDR2 SVGEGT. Trimming cost V 2 bases and J 2 bases, with 13 bases left between them.

As regards this clone: Distinct nucleotide sequences in the sample also encode this CDR3. This chain connects TRBV5-5 to TRBJ1-2; possibly TRBD1 for D (5 bases). CDR3 length equals 13 residues. Germline V gives CDR1 SGHKS, CDR2 YYEKEE (reference sequence). Trimming shortened V by 0 bases and J by 4 bases, and 7 bases separated the two germline ends. CDR3 sequence (DNA): TGTGCCAGCAGCTTGGGGGGCGGCTATGGCTACACCTTC. This encodes CASSLGGGYGYTF.

This chain connects TRBV9 to TRBJ1-1, with D hard to call. The CDR3 is 15 amino acids. With 4 bases removed from V and 5 bases from J, the gap between germline ends came to 18 bases. Germline lookup yields CDR1 SGDLS and CDR2 YYNGEE. The DNA of the CDR3 is TGTGCCAGCAGCCCCCGAGACCCTCGAGGGACTGAAGCTTTCTTT. The encoded protein is CASSPRDPRGTEAFF.

The V and J genes are TRBV2 and TRBJ1-1; TRBD1 might be the D (5 bases). The CDR3 loop spans 14 amino acids. Trimming pared 3 bases from V and 5 bases from J, leaving 13 bases between. The V gene's germline CDR1 is SNHLY and CDR2 FYNNEI. The CDR3 loop is CASSEGTGWTEAFF. CDR3 coding DNA: TGTGCCAGCAGTGAGGGAACAGGATGGACTGAAGCTTTCTTT.

This clone was recorded once. The chain has TRBV5-8 and TRBJ1-5, with D uncertain. From germline, CDR1 is SGHTS and CDR2 YDEGEE. The CDR3 totals 15 residues. V shed 0 bases and J shed 0 bases, with 7 bases lying between them. In nucleotides, the CDR3 is TGTGCCAGCAGCTTGGTTCTTAATAGCAATCAGCCCCAGCATTTT. It is translated as CASSLVLNSNQPQHF.

The chain recombines TRBV7-9 with TRBJ1-2, with TRBD1 matching over 8 bases. The CDR3 spans 16 residues. Germline loops: CDR1 SEHNR, CDR2 FQNEAQ (reference sequence). The V segment lost 6 bases and the J segment 6 bases; nucleotides outside the gene matches: 15. CDR3 DNA sequence: TGTGCCAGCAGTCGCCCAGGGGGCCGACTTGGGAATGGCTACACCTTC. It specifies CASSRPGGRLGNGYTF.